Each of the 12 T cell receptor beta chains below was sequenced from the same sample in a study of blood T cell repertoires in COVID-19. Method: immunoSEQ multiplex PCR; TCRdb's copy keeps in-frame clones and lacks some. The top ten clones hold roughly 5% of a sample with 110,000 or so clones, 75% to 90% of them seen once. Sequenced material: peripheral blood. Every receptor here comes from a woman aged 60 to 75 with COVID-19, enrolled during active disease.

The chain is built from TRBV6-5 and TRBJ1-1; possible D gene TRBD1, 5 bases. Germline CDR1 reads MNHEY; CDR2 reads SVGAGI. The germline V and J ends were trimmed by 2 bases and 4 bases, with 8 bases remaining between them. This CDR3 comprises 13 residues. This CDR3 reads CASSYRGGTEAFF. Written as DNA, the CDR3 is TGTGCCAGCAGTTACAGGGGTGGCACTGAAGCTTTCTTT.

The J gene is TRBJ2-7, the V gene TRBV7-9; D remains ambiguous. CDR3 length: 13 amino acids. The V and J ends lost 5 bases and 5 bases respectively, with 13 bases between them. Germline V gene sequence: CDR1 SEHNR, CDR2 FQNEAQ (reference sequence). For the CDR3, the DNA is TGTGCCAGCAGCACGGTTGGTCGCAACGAGCAGTACTTC. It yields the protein CASSTVGRNEQYF.

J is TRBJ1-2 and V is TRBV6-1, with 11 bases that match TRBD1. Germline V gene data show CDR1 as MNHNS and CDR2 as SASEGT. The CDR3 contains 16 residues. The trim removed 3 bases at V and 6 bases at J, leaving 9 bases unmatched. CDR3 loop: CASSDSLWTGGHGYTF. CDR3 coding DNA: TGTGCCAGCAGTGATTCCCTATGGACAGGGGGCCATGGCTACACCTTC.

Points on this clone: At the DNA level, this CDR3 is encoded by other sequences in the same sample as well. The CDR3 loop reads CASSLGGASYNEQFF. CDR3 DNA: TGTGCCAGCAGTCTCGGGGGGGCGTCCTACAATGAGCAGTTCTTC. The chain recombines TRBV7-3 with TRBJ2-1, with TRBD2 matching over 8 bases. The CDR3 sequence is 15 residues long. The germline CDR1 and CDR2 sequences are SGHTA and FQGTGA. Trimming took 6 bases from V and 1 from J; bases not matched to a gene: 5. Full variable domain (remainder filled in from reference TRBV7-3 and TRBJ2-1): GAGVSQTPSNKVTEKGKYVELRCDPISGHTALYWYRQSLGQGPEFLIYFQGTGAADDSGLPNDRFFAVRPEGSVSTLKIQRTERGDSAVYLCASSLGGASYNEQFFGPGTRLTVL.

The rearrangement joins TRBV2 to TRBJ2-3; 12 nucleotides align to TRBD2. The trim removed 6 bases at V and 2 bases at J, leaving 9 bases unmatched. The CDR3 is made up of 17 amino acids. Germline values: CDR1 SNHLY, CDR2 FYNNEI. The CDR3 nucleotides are TGTGCCAGCAGCAACACGGGACTAGCGGGCAACACAGATACGCAGTATTTT. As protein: CASSNTGLAGNTDTQYF.

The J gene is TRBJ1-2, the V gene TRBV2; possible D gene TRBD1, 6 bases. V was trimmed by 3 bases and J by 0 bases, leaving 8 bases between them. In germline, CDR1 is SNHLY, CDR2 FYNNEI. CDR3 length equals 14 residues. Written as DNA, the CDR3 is TGTGCCAGCAGTGATCAGGGGTCTAACTATGGCTACACCTTC. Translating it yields CASSDQGSNYGYTF.

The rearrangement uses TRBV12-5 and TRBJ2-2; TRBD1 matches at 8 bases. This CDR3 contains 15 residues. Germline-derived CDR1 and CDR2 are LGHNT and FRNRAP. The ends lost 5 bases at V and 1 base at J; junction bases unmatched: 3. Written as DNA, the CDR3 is TGTGCTAGTGGTACCGGGACAGGGAACACCGGGGAGCTGTTTTTT. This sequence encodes CASGTGTGNTGELFF.

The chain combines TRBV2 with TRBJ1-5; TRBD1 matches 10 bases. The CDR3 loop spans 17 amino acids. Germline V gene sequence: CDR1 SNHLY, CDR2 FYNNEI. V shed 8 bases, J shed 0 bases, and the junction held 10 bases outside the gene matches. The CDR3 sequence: CASRRTGGDYSNQPQHF. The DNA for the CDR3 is TGTGCCAGCCGACGGACAGGGGGGGATTATAGCAATCAGCCCCAGCATTTT.

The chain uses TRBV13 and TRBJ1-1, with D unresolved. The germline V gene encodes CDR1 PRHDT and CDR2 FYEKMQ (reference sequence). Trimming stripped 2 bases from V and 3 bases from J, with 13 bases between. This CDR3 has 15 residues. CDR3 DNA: TGTGCCAGCAGCTTAAACGGAGAGGCATACACTGAAGCTTTCTTT. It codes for CASSLNGEAYTEAFF. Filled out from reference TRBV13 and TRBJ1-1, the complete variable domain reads AAGVIQSPRHLIKEKRETATLKCYPIPRHDTVYWYQQGPGQDPQFLISFYEKMQSDKGSIPDRFSAQQFSDYHSELNMSSLELGDSALYFCASSLNGEAYTEAFFGQGTRLTVV.

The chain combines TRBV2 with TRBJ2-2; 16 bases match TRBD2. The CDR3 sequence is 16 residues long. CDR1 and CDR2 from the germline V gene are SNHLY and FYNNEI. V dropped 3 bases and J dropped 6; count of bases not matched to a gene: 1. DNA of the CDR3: TGTGCCAGCAGTGACGGGACTAGCGGGGGGGCCGGGGAGCTGTTTTTT. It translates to CASSDGTSGGAGELFF.

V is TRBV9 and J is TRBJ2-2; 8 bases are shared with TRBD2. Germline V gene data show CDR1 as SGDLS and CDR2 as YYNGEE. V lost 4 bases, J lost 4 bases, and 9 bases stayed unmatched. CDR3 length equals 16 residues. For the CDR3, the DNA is TGTGCCAGCAGCCCGAGACTAGCGAAGGCCACCGGGGAGCTGTTTTTT. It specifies CASSPRLAKATGELFF.

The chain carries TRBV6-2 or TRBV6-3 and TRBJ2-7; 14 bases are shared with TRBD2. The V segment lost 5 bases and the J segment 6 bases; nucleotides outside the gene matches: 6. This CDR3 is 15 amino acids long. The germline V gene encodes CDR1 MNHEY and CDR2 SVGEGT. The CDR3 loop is CASSRLAGGRGEQYF. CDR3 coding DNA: TGTGCCAGCAGTAGACTAGCGGGGGGGCGAGGCGAGCAGTACTTC.